Sequencing of this T cell receptor beta chain was carried out in a study of T cells in Graves' hyperthyroidism and ophthalmopathy. The length of the CDR3 is 14 residues. CDR1 is MGHDK, CDR2 SYGVNS, per germline. V was trimmed by 1 base and J by 4 bases, leaving 10 bases between them. Exclusion followed for patients with uncontrolled infection, other autoimmune disease, pregnancy or lactation. Fresh 10 ml peripheral blood yielded PBMCs. Authors of the study amplified TCR beta CDR3 regions from RNA transcripts. HTBI primers were used for first-round RT-PCR of the TCR CDR3. Using its own MiXCR run on the multiplex PCR reads, TCRdb lists one record per CDR3 protein. The sample has around 690,000 distinct CDR3 sequences, roughly a sixth seen once. This clonotype was observed a handful of times.

Sample: blood. The receptor comes from a man aged 45-60 years with Graves' hyperthyroidism. The J gene is TRBJ1-2, the V gene TRBV25-1; D possibly corresponds to TRBD1 (6 bases). The CDR3 spells CASSESGGGYGYTF. The DNA of the CDR3 is TGTGCCAGCAGTGAATCAGGAGGGGGCTATGGCTACACCTTC.